This T cell receptor beta chain was observed in a study of blood T cell repertoires in COVID-19 (dated by TCRdb to 2018 to 2020). Background on the whole study: Collaborator samples came from the United States, Italy and Spain and covered acute and convalescent phases of COVID-19. The material from the prospective study consisted of cDNA or gDNA derived from T cells, B-cell-depleted T cells, or PBMCs. Deeply sampled blood TCRbeta repertoires from subjects exposed to, actively infected with, or recovered from COVID-19 were included in the dataset. A freely available public database, intended as a resource for researchers studying the immune response to SARS-CoV-2, is where the repertoires were released. Samples came from the ongoing ImmuneRACE study (first 160 participants) plus 1,254 subjects from 6 global collaborators. A de-identified subject ID, COVID-19 status, age in years and sex were almost always included in the sample metadata. Where available, HLA class I and class II types were taken from metadata supplied by the sample provider and were not determined by assay-based typing. Findings and caveats that apply to the study as a whole: Clinical and demographic metadata were provided uncurated, with the amount varying by source and participant.

Enrolling through a virtual design, the prospective study's participants ranged in age from about 18 to 89 years and lived across approximately 25 United States geographic areas. To assign participants to cohorts, the prospective study relied on clinical history that participants themselves reported in a screening survey and a study questionnaire. Recovered participants in ImmuneRACE Cohort 3 were defined as having two consecutive negative NP/OP PCR tests, clearance from a healthcare professional, or resolution of symptoms. Each participant in the prospective study had whole blood, serum and a nasopharyngeal or oropharyngeal swab collected by mobile phlebotomists. Over a roughly 2-month period, participants in the prospective study had the option of providing additional blood draws and questionnaires. Prospective study blood samples were shipped either frozen or at room temperature before DNA extraction.

The V and J ends are trimmed by 3 bases and 2 bases, leaving 6 bases between them. The CDR1 and CDR2 encoded by the germline V gene are SGHVS and FNYEAQ. The cysteine opens and the phenylalanine closes a CDR3 of 13 amino acids. The CDR3 DNA has 39 bases and is translated from base 1. This clone appeared a single time. The target of this receptor is not known. Base qualities are not provided; no much larger clone lies one nucleotide away. The immunoSEQ Assay, a bias-controlled multiplex PCR, was used to amplify TCRbeta CDR3 regions from genomic DNA. The original pipeline was this. Nucleated cell counts per sample were estimated from amplification of reference gene primers within the assay. To quantify the absolute abundance of each unique TCRbeta CDR3 rearrangement, sequence reads were collapsed and filtered. For each sample, productive Simpson clonality was calculated by taking the square root of Simpson's diversity index across productive rearrangements. This is the immuneACCESS table as TCRdb keeps it, with only in-frame sequences that have V and J called. A part of the clones is gone; compared with another copy, unresolved V genes explain less than half, and the rest is unexplained. V and J calls and clone size follow that table, whereas D and trimming were derived from the DNA. The sample has just over 300,000 clones on record, approximately 91% of them singletons. Together, the top ten hold around a tenth of the sample.

In this chain, TRBV7-6 is recombined with TRBJ2-3; no D gene is confidently identified. The clonotype was recovered from a woman aged 40 to 55 who had recovered from COVID-19. The sample comprised PBMCs or T cells enriched from blood (not recorded which). The CDR3 amino acid sequence is: CASSLGYTDTQYF. In nucleotide form, the sequence is TGTGCCAGCAGCTTGGGCTACACAGATACGCAGTATTTT.